The entry below describes one TCR beta chain. These data originate in a study of control samples from healthy donors and cancer patients. V was pared by 3 bases and J by 2 bases, with 8 bases of the junction left unmatched. CDR3 length equals 16 residues. Germline V lookup: CDR1 MGHRA, CDR2 YSYEKL. The table came from immunoSEQ multiplex PCR; TCRdb's copy has only in-frame clones and leaves some out. Its listing shows fewer than 200,000 clones. The genes are TRBV4-1 and TRBJ1-2; 8 positions agree with TRBD1. The source material was blood. The source of this sequence is a woman aged 25 to 39 in good health. The CDR3 region has the DNA TGCGCCAGCAGCCACTTCAGACAGGGGCTAAACTATGGCTACACCTTC. Encoded protein: CASSHFRQGLNYGYTF.